Presented here are 2 T cell receptor beta chains from one specimen sequenced in a study of blood T cell repertoires in COVID-19. Clones were read by immunoSEQ multiplex PCR, and TCRdb kept only the in-frame ones, dropping some. The table has about 45,000 clones, approximately 85% seen once. Sequenced: peripheral blood. All receptors come from a woman aged 80 or over with acute or convalescent COVID-19.

The chain carries TRBV28 and TRBJ1-5, with D uncertain. The V and J ends lost 7 bases and 9 bases respectively, with 13 bases between them. Germline V gives CDR1 MDHEN, CDR2 SYDVKM. There are 12 residues in the CDR3. CDR3 protein: CASTLPRGPQHF. The CDR3 DNA reads TGTGCCAGCACTCTACCTCGGGGGCCCCAGCATTTT.

V gene TRBV27 combines with J gene TRBJ1-4; tentatively, D is TRBD1 (5 bases). This CDR3 is built from 15 residues. Per germline, CDR1 MNHEY and CDR2 SMNVEV (reference sequence). Trimming took 6 bases from V and 5 from J, leaving 16 bases between them. The CDR3 bases are TGTGCCAGCAGCCGACAGCCAGGATCGAATGAAAAACTGTTTTTT. Encoded protein: CASSRQPGSNEKLFF.